The T cell receptor (beta chain) under discussion was sequenced for a study of blood T cell repertoires in COVID-19. On the study more broadly: There were acute and convalescent COVID-19 samples, and they came from the United States, Italy and Spain.

Authors' data handling: Quantification of nucleated cells was approximated via reference gene primer amplification. Repertoires were generated with immunoSEQ multiplex PCR, while TCRdb's copy carries only in-frame clones and drops some. D and trimming were read from the DNA, whereas the V and J calls and clone size are those reported in that table. The sample lists around 380,000 clones, 80% to 90% occurring once. Participants, 18 to 89 years old, spanned about two dozen US areas. Each recovered donor of Cohort 3 presented with two negative PCRs, clearance, or symptom resolution. Losses at the gene ends were 4 bases for V and 0 bases for J; bases not matched to a gene: 3. The length of the CDR3 is 16 residues. CDR1 SGHAT and CDR2 FQNNGV come from the germline V gene.

The receptor's source is a man in his thirties or forties who had recovered from COVID-19. The chain uses TRBV11-2 and TRBJ2-5; 12 nucleotides match TRBD2. Input material: PBMCs or T cells enriched from blood (not recorded which). The CDR3 sequence: CASSSWTSGDQETQYF. In nucleotides, the CDR3 is TGTGCCAGCAGCTCTTGGACTAGCGGGGACCAAGAGACCCAGTACTTC. Together with reference TRBV11-2 and TRBJ2-5, the CDR3 gives the full variable domain: EAGVAQSPRYKIIEKRQSVAFWCNPISGHATLYWYQQILGQGPKLLIQFQNNGVVDDSQLPKDRFSAERLKGVDSTLKIQPAKLEDSAVYLCASSSWTSGDQETQYFGPGTRLLVL.